The 8 T cell receptor beta chains presented below share a single source sample, sequenced in a study of blood T cell repertoires in COVID-19. Clones were read by immunoSEQ multiplex PCR, and TCRdb kept only the in-frame ones, dropping some. The top ten clones hold about 0.54% of a sample with about 160,000 clones, around nine tenths of them seen once. Sequencing was performed on peripheral blood. The receptors originated from a man aged 45-65 years with acute or convalescent COVID-19.

This rearrangement joins TRBV27 to TRBJ2-7; TRBD2 agrees at 13 bases. Trimming removed 6 bases from V and 3 bases from J; junction bases left unmatched: 2. The CDR3 loop spans 14 amino acids. CDR1 is MNHEY, CDR2 SMNVEV, per germline (reference sequence). CDR3 residues: CASSGLAGDYEQYF. Here the CDR3 DNA reads TGTGCCAGCAGCGGACTAGCGGGAGACTACGAGCAGTACTTC.

The genes are TRBV19 and TRBJ2-2, with 14 bases fitting TRBD2. The CDR3 totals 17 residues. Germline assignment: CDR1 LNHDA and CDR2 SQIVND (reference sequence). V trimming: 6 bases; J trimming: 2 bases; junction bases outside the gene matches: 5. The CDR3 DNA reads as TGTGCCAGTAGGCCCGGACTAGCGGGGGGAAACACCGGGGAGCTGTTTTTT. Its translation is CASRPGLAGGNTGELFF.

V gene TRBV10-3 combines with J gene TRBJ2-6, with 9 nucleotides matching TRBD1. Per germline, CDR1 ENHRY and CDR2 SYGVKD. The ends lost 3 bases at V and 0 bases at J; junction bases unmatched: 3. This CDR3 comprises 17 residues. The CDR3 DNA sequence: TGTGCCATCAGTGAAGGGACAGGGATCTCTGGGGCCAACGTCCTGACTTTC. It yields the protein CAISEGTGISGANVLTF.

V and J are TRBV4-3 and TRBJ2-7; possibly TRBD1 for D (5 bases). The V end was cut by 4 bases, the J end by 3 bases, with 13 bases between. Germline assignment: CDR1 LGHNA and CDR2 YSLEER. The CDR3 loop spans 14 amino acids. The CDR3 nucleotides are TGCGCCAGCAGCCCCCGCCGGACACTCTACGAGCAGTACGTC. This encodes CASSPRRTLYEQYV.

The chain couples TRBV5-5 to TRBJ2-7; 8 bases agree with TRBD2. Trimming at V came to 0 bases and at J to 4 bases, leaving 9 bases not matched to a gene. CDR3 length: 16 residues. The germline V gene has CDR1 SGHKS and CDR2 YYEKEE (reference sequence). The chain's CDR3 is CASSLATTSGIYEQYF. For the CDR3, the DNA is TGTGCCAGCAGCTTGGCGACCACTAGCGGAATTTACGAGCAGTACTTC.

This chain connects TRBV9 to TRBJ1-1, with 9 bases fitting TRBD1. This CDR3 region has 14 residues. Germline lookup yields CDR1 SGDLS and CDR2 YYNGEE. With 1 base clipped from V and 7 bases from J, the junction kept 5 bases outside the gene matches. This CDR3 reads CASSVNHRGLEAFF. The CDR3 bases are TGTGCCAGCAGCGTAAATCACAGGGGGCTTGAAGCTTTCTTT.

J is TRBJ2-7 and V is TRBV7-2, with TRBD2 matching over 10 bases. The CDR3 spans 15 residues. Germline V gives CDR1 SGHTA, CDR2 FQGNSA. The trim removed 2 bases at V and 2 bases at J, leaving 3 bases unmatched. The CDR3 nucleotides read TGTGCCAGCAGCTTAAGCGGGGGGGGAACCTACGAGCAGTACGTC. It yields the protein CASSLSGGGTYEQYV.

The rearrangement links TRBV12-3 or TRBV12-4 to TRBJ2-7; 10 bases map to TRBD2. The junction had 3 bases not matched to a gene; V was cut back by 6 bases and J by 4 bases. This CDR3 spans 13 amino acids. CDR3 residues: CASRGTSAYEQYF. The CDR3 nucleotides are TGTGCCAGCAGGGGGACTAGCGCTTACGAGCAGTACTTC.